Below, one T cell receptor beta chain is given with its context. No antigen is known for it. Using immunoSEQ multiplex PCR, the repertoire was profiled, and TCRdb retains in-frame clones only, with some absent. The sample lists about 120,000 clones; 85% to 90% were seen once. The sample is drawn from a study of T cell responses to AZD1222 COVID-19 vaccine. Findings and limits, study-wide: Breadth and depth of Spike-specific TCRs rose after two AZD1222 doses. The donor group comprised mostly white British people and more females; the analysis possibly underestimated clonal diversity.

This clonotype was obtained from an adult in good health. The sequencing used peripheral blood, collected on day 0 of AZD1222 vaccination.

The CDR3 region is CASSLRAYNSPLHF. DNA of the CDR3: TGTGCCAGCAGCTTGCGGGCCTATAATTCACCCCTCCACTTT. This sequence joins TRBV5-8 and TRBJ1-6; no reliable D call. This CDR3 has 14 amino acids. Germline loops: CDR1 SGHTS, CDR2 YDEGEE. Deletions cut 1 base from V and 2 bases from J, with 4 bases between.